The 29 T cell receptor beta chains given below trace back to one sample, sequenced in a study of regulatory T cells in long-lasting Graves disease. CDR3 regions were amplified by Arm-PCR using iRepertoire HTBI primers to build TCR beta libraries. MiXCR, run by TCRdb on the multiplex PCR reads, gives a single entry per CDR3 protein. This table holds about 560,000 distinct CDR3 sequences, about 16% found once. The time point: newly diagnosed GD, antithyroid drugs for less than 3 months. With RNA extracted from PBMCs as input, the TCR library was made. The sample was also linked to a second study, of T cells in Graves' hyperthyroidism and ophthalmopathy.

The specimen comprised peripheral blood mononuclear cells (PBMCs), sampled at new diagnosis, from a patient treated with antithyroid drugs. These receptor sequences come from a man aged 18 to 29 with Graves disease.

About this clonotype itself: It may be a read error: a sequence one base away is much more abundant. This likely comes from a read error, as the CDR3 has no conserved phenylalanine or tryptophan at its end. The gene calls are TRBV5-5 and TRBJ2-7; no firm D call. This CDR3 has 14 residues. V lost 0 bases and J lost 4, with 11 bases in between. The V gene's germline CDR1 is SGHKS and CDR2 YYEKEE (reference sequence). The CDR3 spells CASSLVGSVYEQYS. CDR3 sequence (DNA): TGTGCCAGCAGCTTGGTCGGGTCGGTATACGAGCAGTACTCC.

There are a few counts of this clonotype. The V call is TRBV7-8, the J call TRBJ2-7; D gene uncertain. V was pared by 5 bases and J by 1 base, with 12 bases between. Germline lookup yields CDR1 SGHVS and CDR2 FQNEAQ. The CDR3 runs to 14 residues. The CDR3 reads CASSETGGSYEQYF. The CDR3 DNA reads TGTGCCAGCAGCGAAACTGGCGGTTCCTACGAGCAGTACTTC.

In this sample, this clonotype turned up a few times. The chain employs TRBV29-1 and TRBJ1-1, with a weak D call TRBD1 (6 bases). The V gene's germline CDR1 is SQVTM and CDR2 ANQGSEA. The CDR3 spans 13 residues. With 7 bases removed from V and 3 bases from J, the gap between germline ends came to 15 bases. For the CDR3, the DNA is TGCAGCGCCGCCCGGGGGGCCGACACTGAAGCTTTCTTT. Translation: CSAARGADTEAFF.

In its sample, this clonotype was seen many times. This sequence joins TRBV12-3 or TRBV12-4 and TRBJ2-7; 10 positions match TRBD2. The CDR3 is made up of 16 amino acids. Unmatched junction bases numbered 3, after V lost 1 base and J lost 0 bases. The DNA of the CDR3 is TGTGCCAGCAGTTTAGGCGGACTAGCGGTCTCCTACGAGCAGTACTTC. Amino acids: CASSLGGLAVSYEQYF.

The table lists this clonotype with a few counts. The chain links TRBV27 to TRBJ2-7, with D perhaps TRBD2 (7 bases). Germline CDR1 reads MNHEY; CDR2 reads SMNVEV (reference sequence). Trimming shortened V by 6 bases and J by 4 bases, and 16 bases separated the two germline ends. The CDR3 length is 14 residues. CDR3 nucleotides: TGTGCCAGCAGCCAAAACGGGGGGCCATACGAGCAGTACTTC. This sequence encodes CASSQNGGPYEQYF.

This clonotype was seen once. Possible read error: a much larger clone is one base away. The chain joins TRBV6-2 or TRBV6-3 to TRBJ1-1, with 8 nucleotides matching TRBD1. The CDR3 length is 14 residues. Germline CDR1 MNHEY, CDR2 SVGEGT. V lost 7 bases, J lost 4 bases, and 8 bases stayed unmatched. The CDR3 loop is CASNGQGGSTEAFF. The DNA of the CDR3 is TGTGCCAGCAATGGACAGGGAGGGAGCACTGAAGCTTTCTTT.

The chain recombines TRBV12-3 or TRBV12-4 with TRBJ1-2, with D uncertain. Trimming stripped 6 bases from V and 14 bases from J, with 10 bases between. The CDR3 runs to 9 residues. CDR3 nucleotides: TGTGCCAGCAGCTACCTGGGGACCTTC. Protein product: CASSYLGTF.

In this sample, this clonotype turned up a few times. This chain links TRBV6-1 with TRBJ2-1; a weak D match, TRBD1 (6 bases). V lost 6 bases and J lost 5, with 14 bases in between. The CDR3 length is 14 residues. Germline lookup yields CDR1 MNHNS and CDR2 SASEGT. The CDR3 DNA follows: TGTGCCAGCAGCCAACAGGGTACCAACAATGAGCAGTTCTTC. Protein product: CASSQQGTNNEQFF.

This clonotype was counted ten times or more. At one boundary the junction diverges from the germline segment, which might be a read error. V and J are TRBV7-2 and TRBJ2-5, with 8 bases identical to TRBD1. CDR3 size: 13 residues. Germline V gives CDR1 SGHTA, CDR2 FQGNSA. CDR3 residues: CASSLVGKDRAFF. The CDR3 bases are TGTGCCAGCAGCTTAGTAGGAAAGGACAGGGCCTTCTTC. The whole variable domain, filled in from reference TRBV7-2 and TRBJ2-5, reads GAGVSQSPSNKVTEKGKDVELRCDPISGHTALYWYRQSLGQGLEFLIYFQGNSAPDKSGLPSDRFSAERTGGSVSTLTIQRTQQEDSAVYLCASSLVGKDRAFFGPGTRLLVL.

This clonotype was counted at least ten times. CDR3 DNA: TGTGCCAGCAGCTTAGCGGCTGCGAACTACGAGCAGTACTTC. Translated: CASSLAAANYEQYF. The chain employs TRBV28 and TRBJ2-7, with TRBD2 as a possible D gene (6 bases). Trimming took off 6 bases at V and 3 bases at J, with 15 bases between the two ends. Germline V lookup: CDR1 MDHEN, CDR2 SYDVKM. The CDR3 length is 14 residues.

This clonotype was seen a few times. The chain has TRBV29-1 and TRBJ2-2; perhaps TRBD1 as D (6 bases). Trimming removed 6 bases at V and 0 bases at J, with 11 bases between. Germline values: CDR1 SQVTM, CDR2 ANQGSEA. The CDR3 spans 14 residues. The CDR3 spells CSVTGTSNTGELFF. CDR3 in DNA: TGCAGCGTGACCGGGACATCGAACACCGGGGAGCTGTTTTTT.

The chain combines TRBV11-2 with TRBJ1-1; 8 positions match TRBD1. Trimming took 5 bases from V and 5 from J; bases not matched to a gene: 13. CDR3 size: 16 residues. Per germline, CDR1 SGHAT and CDR2 FQNNGV. Here the CDR3 reads CASSPRQGAPGTEAFF. The CDR3 DNA reads as TGTGCCAGCAGCCCGAGGCAGGGGGCGCCGGGGACTGAAGCTTTCTTT.

This clonotype was found a few times. CDR3 protein: CASSGHFNQPQHF. The CDR3 DNA reads TGTGCCAGCAGCGGACACTTCAATCAGCCCCAGCATTTT. The chain is built from TRBV6-1 and TRBJ1-5, with D maybe TRBD1 (5 bases). Germline lookup yields CDR1 MNHNS and CDR2 SASEGT. CDR3 size: 13 residues. V lost 6 bases and J 3 bases, leaving 9 bases between the germline ends.

This clonotype came up a few times. Germline and junction disagree at one end, which may indicate a read error. The gene calls are TRBV4-1 and TRBJ2-1; 10 bases fit TRBD1. Germline assignment: CDR1 MGHRA and CDR2 YSYEKL. This CDR3 contains 17 residues. Here the CDR3 reads CASSQGSFPGQGHPGRF. CDR3 coding DNA: TGCGCCAGCAGCCAAGGCTCCTTCCCGGGACAGGGGCATCCCGGGAGGTTC.

This clonotype was counted at least ten times. The chain carries TRBV28 and TRBJ2-2; D not resolved. Trimming stripped 5 bases from V and 6 bases from J, with 13 bases between. This CDR3 has 14 amino acids. Germline CDR1 is MDHEN and CDR2 is SYDVKM. The CDR3 DNA follows: TGTGCCAGCAGTCCCGCGCGAAGACCCGGGGAGCTGTTTTTT. This codes for CASSPARRPGELFF.

This clonotype was counted ten times or more. The chain recombines TRBV6-1 with TRBJ1-1; the D is unclear. The CDR3 is 13 amino acids. Germline loops: CDR1 MNHNS, CDR2 SASEGT. Trimming removed 5 bases at V and 4 bases at J, with 11 bases between. CDR3 sequence: CASSPGWGTEAFF. CDR3 DNA sequence: TGTGCCAGCAGTCCTGGCTGGGGCACTGAAGCTTTCTTT.

This clonotype came up a few times. The chain employs TRBV30 and TRBJ1-5; D uncertain. The CDR3 has 14 amino acids. The V end was cut by 6 bases, the J end by 1 base, with 13 bases between. The germline V gene encodes CDR1 GTSNPN and CDR2 SVGIG (reference sequence). CDR3 residues: CACQKGDSNQPQHF. Here the CDR3 DNA reads TGTGCCTGTCAGAAGGGAGACAGCAATCAGCCCCAGCATTTT. Complete variable domain (other parts from reference TRBV30 and TRBJ1-5): SQTIHQWPATLVQPVGSPLSLECTVEGTSNPNLYWYRQAAGRGLQLLFYSVGIGQISSEVPQNLSASRPQDRQFILSSKKLLLSDSGFYLCACQKGDSNQPQHFGDGTRLSIL.

This sequence joins TRBV27 and TRBJ1-2; 8 bases match TRBD1. Germline loops: CDR1 MNHEY, CDR2 SMNVEV (reference sequence). The CDR3 runs to 13 residues. V was clipped by 5 bases and J by 4 bases; unmatched bases: 3. CDR3 loop: CASSADRGYGYTF. CDR3 nucleotide sequence: TGTGCCAGCAGTGCCGACAGGGGCTATGGCTACACCTTC.

The V and J genes are TRBV12-3 or TRBV12-4 and TRBJ2-1; 13 bases are shared with TRBD2. The CDR3 has 15 amino acids. The V and J ends lost 7 bases and 8 bases, in that order; junction bases with no gene match: 8. The CDR3, as DNA: TGTGCCAGCACCAAACTAGCGGGAGGGATTTATGAGCAGTTCTTC. It codes for CASTKLAGGIYEQFF.

The table lists this clonotype with many counts. V usage is TRBV30 and J usage is TRBJ2-5; D is possibly TRBD2 (6 bases). V gave up 3 bases and J gave up 2 bases, with 13 bases separating them. The germline CDR1 and CDR2 sequences are GTSNPN and SVGIG (reference sequence). CDR3 length equals 14 residues. The CDR3 spells CAWSRQRGQETQYF. In DNA, the CDR3 is TGTGCCTGGAGCCGCCAACGGGGGCAAGAGACCCAGTACTTC.

This clonotype was observed once. The CDR3 spells CASSAPPRTSGSTSGRYEQYF. The CDR3 DNA is TGTGCCAGTAGTGCCCCTCCCCGGACTAGCGGTTCCACCAGCGGGAGGTACGAGCAGTACTTC. The chain carries TRBV19 and TRBJ2-7; TRBD2 matches at 10 bases. The CDR3 is 21 residues long. Trimming removed 5 bases from V and 4 bases from J; junction bases left unmatched: 26. In germline, CDR1 is LNHDA, CDR2 SQIVND (reference sequence).

This clonotype was found a few times. The V and J genes are TRBV20-1 and TRBJ1-4; D gene ambiguous. Trimming removed 0 bases at V and 7 bases at J, with 9 bases between. This CDR3 is 13 amino acids long. Germline V gene lookup returns CDR1 DFQATT and CDR2 SNEGSKA (reference sequence). The CDR3 DNA is TGCAGTGCTAGAGATGGGCATCGTGAAAAACTGTTTTTT. It yields the protein CSARDGHREKLFF.

This clonotype was seen at least ten times. The rearrangement links TRBV4-1 to TRBJ2-7, with D tentatively TRBD1 (6 bases). The V and J ends lost 1 base and 3 bases respectively, with 13 bases between them. The CDR3 is 15 residues long. CDR1 MGHRA and CDR2 YSYEKL come from the germline V gene. Here the CDR3 DNA reads TGCGCCAGCAGCCAAGCACAGGGACCCTACTACGAGCAGTACTTC. Residues: CASSQAQGPYYEQYF.

This clonotype was found many times. The CDR3 sequence: CASSQGSGYTF. The CDR3 DNA reads TGTGCCAGCAGCCAAGGGTCCGGCTACACCTTC. The chain couples TRBV11-1 to TRBJ1-2; D call uncertain. Per germline, CDR1 SGHAT and CDR2 FQDESV (reference sequence). Trimming removed 5 bases from V and 8 bases from J, with 9 bases in between. This CDR3 has 11 residues. Full variable domain (outside the CDR3, taken from reference TRBV11-1 and TRBJ1-2): EAEVAQSPRYKITEKSQAVAFWCDPISGHATLYWYRQILGQGPELLVQFQDESVVDDSQLPKDRFSAERLKGVDSTLKIQPAELGDSAMYLCASSQGSGYTFGSGTRLTVV.

The count of this clonotype is one. The gene calls are TRBV6-5 and TRBJ2-2, with D possibly TRBD1 on 5 matching bases. Trimming removed 2 bases from V and 6 bases from J, with 13 bases in between. The CDR3 extends over 15 amino acids. CDR1 is MNHEY, CDR2 SVGAGI, per germline. Written as DNA, the CDR3 is TGTGCCAGCAGTTACGGGGCGACCTATGCCGGGGAGCTGTTTTTT. Its translation: CASSYGATYAGELFF.

At least ten counts were recorded for this clonotype. The CDR3 reads CASSLGPGVITEAFF. The CDR3 nucleotides read TGTGCCAGCAGTTTAGGTCCAGGGGTAATTACTGAAGCTTTCTTT. The chain recombines TRBV12-3 or TRBV12-4 with TRBJ1-1; D is possibly TRBD1 (6 bases). The V and J ends lost 1 base and 5 bases respectively, with 14 bases between them. The CDR3 loop spans 15 amino acids.

This clonotype was picked up a small number of times. CDR3: CSAQREADTEAFF. In nucleotides, the CDR3 is TGCAGTGCTCAGCGTGAGGCCGACACTGAAGCTTTCTTT. The chain has TRBV20-1 and TRBJ1-1; D unclear. V was clipped by 5 bases and J by 3 bases, with 13 bases between them. The CDR3 has 13 residues. The germline gives CDR1 DFQATT, CDR2 SNEGSKA (reference sequence).

Only a few counts were recorded for this clonotype. The chain is built from TRBV15 and TRBJ2-1; TRBD1 matches at 7 bases. The V gene end was trimmed by 4 bases and the J gene end by 0 bases; junction bases not matched to a gene: 6. The germline V gene encodes CDR1 LNHNV and CDR2 YYDKDF (reference sequence). The CDR3 runs 16 residues. The CDR3 DNA reads TGTGCCACCAGCAATGAGGGGGCCCTCTCCTACAATGAGCAGTTCTTC. This gives the protein CATSNEGALSYNEQFF.

Written as DNA, the CDR3 is TGCAGTGCTAGAGATAAGTACGAAGCTTTCTTT. This translates into CSARDKYEAFF. This chain connects TRBV20-1 to TRBJ1-1; D unresolved. The CDR3 is 11 amino acids. Trimming removed 0 bases at V and 8 bases at J, with 7 bases between. The germline V gene encodes CDR1 DFQATT and CDR2 SNEGSKA (reference sequence).